The T cell receptor beta chain described here comes from a study of CD8 T cells in ankylosing spondylitis. Study-level findings and limits: Earlier studies detected some motif variants in reactive arthritis synovial fluid and blood. Clones linked to disease were reported to show significant enrichment in matched ankylosing spondylitis synovial fluid. Within peripheral blood, clones linked to disease were CD8+ and relatively rare.

There are 12 residues in the CDR3. Germline-derived CDR1 and CDR2 are SGHTA and FQGNSA. Trimming removed 3 bases at V and 5 bases at J, with 8 bases between. This clonotype has ten or more counts. Its antigen remains unidentified. Each TCR beta library was made by quantitative 5'-RACE that incorporated molecular barcodes. TCRdb reanalysed the 5' RACE reads using MiXCR and keeps one entry per CDR3 protein. The sample shows 250,000 or so distinct CDR3 sequences, about 10% of them seen only once. This sequence originates from a male donor with ankylosing spondylitis or in good health (not recorded which). The V call is TRBV7-2, the J call TRBJ2-7, with D unresolved. The sample taken for sequencing was blood, either unsorted or a sorted T cell fraction (not recorded which). Here the CDR3 reads CASSFDLHEQYF. As DNA, the CDR3 is TGTGCCAGCAGCTTTGACCTGCACGAGCAGTACTTC.